This TCR beta chain was captured by sequencing in a study of shared clonotypes between healthy human individuals. Whole-study results and caveats: Several donors held around 5% of naive CD4 clonotypes in common.

In the case of this clone: The antigen is not known.

V shed 2 bases, J shed 7 bases, and the junction held 12 bases outside the gene matches. The germline CDR1 and CDR2 sequences are LGHNT and FRNRAP. The CDR3 is made up of 16 amino acids. Sequencing used immunoSEQ multiplex PCR; TCRdb keeps in-frame clones, though not all of them. The sample has approximately 2.3 million clones; over 85% are singletons. This chain connects TRBV12-5 to TRBJ2-5, with 8 bases matching TRBD1. Sequenced sample: naive CD4+ T cells from PBMCs. The subset denotes: CD45RA+ positively selected. The TCR sequence derives from a man aged 18 to 29 in good health. Some clones in this sample may be carry-over from other donors' samples. The CDR3 sequence is CASGLSQDREFGTQYF. The CDR3 nucleotides are TGTGCTAGTGGTTTGTCCCAGGACAGGGAATTTGGGACCCAGTACTTC. The full variable domain, rest sourced from reference TRBV12-5 and TRBJ2-5, is DARVTQTPRHKVTEMGQEVTMRCQPILGHNTVFWYRQTMMQGLELLAYFRNRAPLDDSGMPKDRFSAEMPDATLATLKIQPSEPRDSAVYFCASGLSQDREFGTQYFGPGTRLLVL.